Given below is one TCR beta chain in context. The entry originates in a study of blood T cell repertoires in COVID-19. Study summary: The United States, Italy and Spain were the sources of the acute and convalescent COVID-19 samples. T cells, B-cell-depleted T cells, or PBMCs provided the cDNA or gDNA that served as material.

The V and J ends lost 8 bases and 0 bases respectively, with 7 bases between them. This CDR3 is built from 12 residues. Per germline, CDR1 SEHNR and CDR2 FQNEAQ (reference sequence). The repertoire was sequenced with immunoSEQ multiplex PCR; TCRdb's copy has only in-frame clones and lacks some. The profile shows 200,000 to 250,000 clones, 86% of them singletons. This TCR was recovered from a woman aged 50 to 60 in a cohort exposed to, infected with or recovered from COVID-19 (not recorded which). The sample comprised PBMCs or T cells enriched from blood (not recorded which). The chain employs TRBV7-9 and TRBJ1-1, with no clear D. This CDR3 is CASAELNTEAFF. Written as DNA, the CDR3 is TGTGCCAGCGCGGAATTGAACACTGAAGCTTTCTTT.